Below, 24 T cell receptor beta chains from the same sample are listed, as sequenced in a study of shared clonotypes between healthy human individuals. Only CD45RO-negative cells positively selected for CCR7 counted as naive CD8 cells, so terminally differentiated effector memory CD45RA+ cells were excluded. Repertoires were generated with immunoSEQ multiplex PCR, while TCRdb's copy carries only in-frame clones and drops some. The profile shows 550,000 to 750,000 clones, about 91% of them singletons. Material: naive CD8+ T cells sorted from blood. The receptors were gathered from a young man in good health.

Note on this clone: Other DNA sequences from this sample encode an identical CDR3 as well. The rearrangement uses TRBV4-1 and TRBJ2-1; no clear D gene. The CDR3 covers 11 residues. In germline, CDR1 is MGHRA, CDR2 YSYEKL. V gave up 3 bases and J gave up 9 bases, with 6 bases separating them. This CDR3 is CASSQVAEQFF. The DNA of the CDR3 is TGCGCCAGCAGCCAGGTGGCTGAGCAGTTCTTC.

The V and J genes are TRBV5-6 and TRBJ1-5; no definite D call. Germline V lookup: CDR1 SGHDT, CDR2 YYEEEE. The CDR3 consists of 13 residues. The V end was cut by 4 bases, the J end by 2 bases, with 7 bases between. The CDR3 bases are TGTGCCAGCAGCACTCACGGCAATCAGCCCCAGCATTTT. Protein sequence: CASSTHGNQPQHF.

The chain recombines TRBV5-1 with TRBJ2-3, with D possibly TRBD2 on 5 matching bases. CDR1 is SGHRS, CDR2 YFSETQ, per germline. The V end lost 4 bases, the J end lost 5 bases, and 23 bases lay between the germline ends. This CDR3 comprises 17 residues. The CDR3 here is CASSQYPDVPREDTQYF. For the CDR3, the DNA is TGCGCCAGCAGCCAATACCCTGACGTACCCCGGGAAGATACGCAGTATTTT.

This clone occurred once. This sequence joins TRBV14 and TRBJ2-7; the D gene is possibly TRBD2 (7 bases). V lost 0 bases to trimming and J lost 2 bases, with 17 bases between them. Germline V CDR1 and CDR2: SGHDN, FVKESK. The CDR3 loop spans 17 amino acids. This CDR3 reads CASSQDRGRGNPYEQYF. CDR3 sequence (DNA): TGTGCCAGCAGCCAAGATAGGGGGAGGGGCAATCCCTACGAGCAGTACTTC.

The V call is TRBV7-9, the J call TRBJ2-1, with D perhaps given as TRBD1 or TRBD2 (6 bases each). CDR3 size: 18 residues. V was cut by 3 bases and J by 6 bases, with 24 bases left in between. Germline CDR1 reads SEHNR; CDR2 reads FQNEAQ (reference sequence). This chain's CDR3 is CASSLTDRGESPSNEQFF. The CDR3 DNA sequence: TGTGCCAGCAGCTTGACAGATAGGGGGGAGTCTCCCTCCAATGAGCAGTTCTTC.

This chain connects TRBV25-1 to TRBJ2-5; D is ambiguous. Looked up from germline, CDR1 is MGHDK and CDR2 is SYGVNS. This CDR3 comprises 15 residues. Trimming removed 1 base from V and 1 base from J, with 10 bases in between. CDR3 nucleotides: TGTGCCAGCAGTGAATCCCCGGGTTCCCAAGAGACCCAGTACTTC. It specifies CASSESPGSQETQYF. The whole variable domain, filled in from reference TRBV25-1 and TRBJ2-5, reads EADIYQTPRYLVIGTGKKITLECSQTMGHDKMYWYQQDPGMELHLIHYSYGVNSTEKGDLSSESTVSRIRTEHFPLTLESARPSHTSQYLCASSESPGSQETQYFGPGTRLLVL.

The chain has TRBV7-9 and TRBJ2-7; 7 bases agree with TRBD2. Looked up from germline, CDR1 is SEHNR and CDR2 is FQNEAQ (reference sequence). Losses at the gene ends were 5 bases for V and 3 bases for J; bases not matched to a gene: 4. There are 13 residues in the CDR3. DNA for the CDR3: TGTGCCAGCAGCCCCACTAGCGTCTACGAGCAGTACTTC. It encodes CASSPTSVYEQYF. The full variable domain, with the rest looked up from reference TRBV7-9 and TRBJ2-7, is DTGVSQNPRHKITKRGQNVTFRCDPISEHNRLYWYRQTLGQGPEFLTYFQNEAQLEKSRLLSDRFSAERPKGSFSTLEIQRTEQGDSAMYLCASSPTSVYEQYFGPGTRLTVT.

The chain combines TRBV27 with TRBJ2-7; D not certain. The ends were cut back, 1 base at V and 3 bases at J, with 7 bases in the middle. The CDR3 totals 13 residues. Germline CDR1 is MNHEY and CDR2 is SMNVEV (reference sequence). CDR3 region: CASSLLAHYEQYF. CDR3 nucleotides: TGTGCCAGCAGTTTATTGGCTCACTACGAGCAGTACTTC.

The chain is built from TRBV29-1 and TRBJ2-4, with D perhaps given as TRBD1 or TRBD2 (5 bases each). Germline V gene lookup returns CDR1 SQVTM and CDR2 ANQGSEA. Trimming removed 0 bases at V and 11 bases at J, with 17 bases between. The CDR3 length is 14 residues. CDR3 sequence reads: CSVEDGVGAGVQYF. The CDR3 DNA follows: TGCAGCGTTGAAGATGGTGTAGGGGCGGGCGTTCAGTACTTC.

This rearrangement joins TRBV19 to TRBJ2-1; the D is unclear. V was clipped by 5 bases and J by 0 bases, with 11 bases between them. Looked up from germline, CDR1 is LNHDA and CDR2 is SQIVND (reference sequence). The CDR3 sequence is 15 residues long. The CDR3 bases are TGTGCCAGTAGTTTCCGGCTAAGCTCCTACAATGAGCAGTTCTTC. Protein product: CASSFRLSSYNEQFF.

The chain joins TRBV4-3 to TRBJ2-2; no firm D call. V was clipped by 3 bases and J by 2 bases, with 16 bases between them. The CDR3 is 17 residues long. The germline V gene encodes CDR1 LGHNA and CDR2 YSLEER. CDR3: CASSHTLGGPNTGELFF. The CDR3 region has the DNA TGCGCCAGCAGCCACACCCTGGGCGGACCAAACACCGGGGAGCTGTTTTTT.

CDR3 bases: TGTGCCACTACCGCGGTAAACGAGCAGTACTTC. Protein product: CATTAVNEQYF. The chain uses TRBV27 and TRBJ2-7; D not certain. V lost 10 bases and J 5 bases, leaving 12 bases between the germline ends. CDR1 is MNHEY, CDR2 SMNVEV, per germline (reference sequence). The CDR3 has 11 residues.

The chain recombines TRBV28 with TRBJ1-1; 8 nucleotides align to TRBD1. Germline V lookup: CDR1 MDHEN, CDR2 SYDVKM. There are 14 residues in the CDR3. Trimming cost V 7 bases and J 0 bases; bases outside gene matches: 4. The CDR3 DNA reads TGTGCCAGCAAAAAACAGGGGGTGAACACTGAAGCTTTCTTT. This encodes CASKKQGVNTEAFF.

The rearrangement uses TRBV11-2 and TRBJ2-7; D not certain. The V end was cut by 4 bases, the J end by 5 bases, with 9 bases between. CDR3 length equals 12 residues. Germline CDR1 SGHAT, CDR2 FQNNGV. The CDR3 here is CASSSLVDEQYF. CDR3 sequence (DNA): TGTGCCAGCAGCTCGTTAGTGGACGAGCAGTACTTC.

The chain uses TRBV28 and TRBJ1-3; 9 nucleotides align to TRBD1. CDR3 size: 17 residues. Per the germline V gene, CDR1 is MDHEN and CDR2 is SYDVKM. V lost 5 bases, J lost 2 bases, and 10 bases stayed unmatched. CDR3 residues: CASSGLPGTGTGNTIYF. The CDR3 DNA reads TGTGCCAGCAGTGGACTACCAGGGACAGGGACTGGAAACACCATATATTTT.

The gene calls are TRBV29-1 and TRBJ2-1; D perhaps matches TRBD2 (6 bases). Germline V gene data show CDR1 as SQVTM and CDR2 as ANQGSEA. This CDR3 is 16 amino acids long. V lost 0 bases and J lost 7, with 19 bases in between. The CDR3 sequence: CSVEDLPAAGYNEQFF. For the CDR3, the DNA is TGCAGCGTTGAAGATCTACCAGCTGCGGGGTATAATGAGCAGTTCTTC.

The CDR3 DNA follows: TGTGCCAGCAGCTTAGACGTGGAATTCCCACAGTTCTTC. This gives the protein CASSLDVEFPQFF. The gene calls are TRBV11-3 and TRBJ2-1; D gene unclear. V was clipped by 0 bases and J by 13 bases, with 13 bases between them. CDR1 and CDR2 from the germline V gene are SGHNT and YENEEA. The CDR3 runs to 13 residues.

The chain has TRBV19 and TRBJ2-1; D unresolved. This CDR3 is built from 13 residues. Germline CDR1 and CDR2: LNHDA and SQIVND (reference sequence). V shed 3 bases and J shed 4 bases, with 7 bases lying between them. CDR3 protein: CASSILIYNEQFF. The CDR3 DNA sequence: TGTGCCAGTAGTATCCTGATTTACAATGAGCAGTTCTTC.

This clone was seen only once. V is TRBV5-1 and J is TRBJ2-1; TRBD1 matches at 9 bases. V lost 0 bases, J lost 0 bases, and 10 bases stayed unmatched. The length of the CDR3 is 19 residues. Per germline, CDR1 SGHRS and CDR2 YFSETQ. CDR3 sequence reads: CASSLGDRALRNSYNEQFF. For the CDR3, the DNA is TGCGCCAGCAGCTTGGGGGACAGGGCCTTAAGGAACTCCTACAATGAGCAGTTCTTC.

The rearrangement joins TRBV6-5 to TRBJ2-7; the D gene could be TRBD1 or TRBD2 (5 bases each). Germline CDR1 is MNHEY and CDR2 is SVGAGI. CDR3 length equals 16 residues. With 0 bases removed from V and 0 bases from J, the gap between germline ends came to 12 bases. CDR3 bases: TGTGCCAGCAGTTACTCATACGGGGCTGACTCCTACGAGCAGTACTTC. Its protein is CASSYSYGADSYEQYF.

This clone was seen a handful of times. A much larger clone lies a single base off, so this may be a read error. The sample contains more than one DNA sequence encoding this CDR3. The chain couples TRBV27 to TRBJ2-2; D unresolved. This CDR3 spans 12 amino acids. Germline CDR1 reads MNHEY; CDR2 reads SMNVEV (reference sequence). V lost 2 bases, J lost 2 bases, and 0 bases lay in between. In nucleotides, the CDR3 is TGTGCCAGCAGTTTAAACACCGGGGAGCTGTTTTTT. It translates to CASSLNTGELFF.

This sequence joins TRBV28 and TRBJ1-5; 9 nucleotides match TRBD1. This CDR3 has 20 residues. The V gene's germline CDR1 is MDHEN and CDR2 SYDVKM. Trimming took 1 base from V and 1 from J; bases not matched to a gene: 14. The CDR3 here is CASSLFADRGNLESNQPQHF. In nucleotides, the CDR3 is TGTGCCAGCAGTTTATTCGCGGACAGGGGTAATTTGGAGAGCAATCAGCCCCAGCATTTT.

V is TRBV28 and J is TRBJ1-2; possibly TRBD1 for D (5 bases). The CDR3 runs 15 residues. Trimming left V 4 bases short and J 4 bases short, with 16 bases between. Per the germline V gene, CDR1 is MDHEN and CDR2 is SYDVKM. CDR3 amino acids: CASSSPREVSYGYTF. CDR3 nucleotides: TGTGCCAGCAGTTCGCCCAGGGAAGTTTCCTATGGCTACACCTTC.

The rearrangement uses TRBV2 and TRBJ1-5; tentatively, D is TRBD1 (6 bases). This CDR3 spans 13 amino acids. The germline CDR1 and CDR2 sequences are SNHLY and FYNNEI. The germline V and J ends were trimmed by 3 bases and 6 bases, with 9 bases remaining between them. The chain's CDR3 is CASSDRGVQPQHF. In nucleotides, the CDR3 is TGTGCCAGCAGTGACAGGGGCGTTCAGCCCCAGCATTTT.